This T cell receptor beta chain stems from a study of identifying expanded T cells in peripheral blood. General study results and limits: Approximately 2-week clone count variance significantly increased as total template count grew.

No infections or other immune events were documented during collection. Points on this clone: As yet, its antigen is unknown.

Assay used: immunoSEQ multiplex PCR; TCRdb lists only in-frame clones, some missing. The data contain approximately 130,000 clones, 75% to 90% of them singletons. V lost 2 bases and J 2 bases, leaving 8 bases between the germline ends. The CDR3 is 14 amino acids. Germline V gene lookup returns CDR1 MNHNY and CDR2 SVGAGI (reference sequence). This chain connects TRBV6-6 to TRBJ2-3, with unresolved D. This TCR was recovered from a person aged 18-69 years in good health. The sample consisted of blood. The CDR3 sequence: CASSYRQLTDTQYF. As DNA, the CDR3 is TGTGCCAGCAGTTACCGGCAGCTCACAGATACGCAGTATTTT.